One and the same sample provided the 26 T cell receptor beta chains below, sequenced in a study of OX40 agonist ivuxolimab in advanced cancers. Sequencing was performed with immunoSEQ multiplex PCR; in TCRdb, only in-frame clones are kept and a portion is missing. In the table there are 30,000 to 35,000 clones, around 90% of which are singletons. The material sequenced was CD4+ or CD8+ T cells sorted from blood, taken in a trial of the OX40 agonist ivuxolimab. The receptor set was obtained from an adult with an advanced solid tumor such as melanoma, head and neck, liver or kidney cancer.

CDR3 in amino acids: CASSQVGYTGELFF. The DNA of the CDR3 is TGCGCCAGCAGCCAAGTAGGGTACACCGGGGAGCTGTTTTTT. This sequence joins TRBV4-1 and TRBJ2-2, with D uncertain. Per germline, CDR1 MGHRA and CDR2 YSYEKL. Deletions cut 1 base from V and 3 bases from J, with 6 bases between. The CDR3 totals 14 residues.

This chain connects TRBV29-1 to TRBJ2-3; 9 nucleotides align to TRBD1. The CDR3 totals 15 residues. CDR1 is SQVTM and CDR2 is ANQGSEA in the germline V gene. Trimming took 1 base from V and 4 from J; bases not matched to a gene: 6. The CDR3, as DNA: TGCAGCGTTGAAGGTACAGGGGGCGCATCAGATACGCAGTATTTT. The encoded protein is CSVEGTGGASDTQYF.

This clone was detected once. The rearrangement joins TRBV6-1 to TRBJ2-3, with TRBD2 matching 13 bases. Germline CDR1 reads MNHNS; CDR2 reads SASEGT. The CDR3 runs to 15 residues. J lost 4 bases, V lost 6 bases, and 4 bases had no gene match. The CDR3 DNA is TGTGCCAGCAGGGCACTAGCGGGAGGGCCAGATACGCAGTATTTT. As protein: CASRALAGGPDTQYF.

V is TRBV5-1 and J is TRBJ2-5; perhaps TRBD2 as D (6 bases). The V gene's germline CDR1 is SGHRS and CDR2 YFSETQ. The CDR3 is 14 amino acids. Trimming took 5 bases from V and 2 from J, leaving 13 bases between them. The CDR3 is CASSSGTPQETQYF. CDR3 nucleotide sequence: TGCGCCAGCAGTTCCGGGACTCCTCAAGAGACCCAGTACTTC.

The rearrangement uses TRBV5-1 and TRBJ2-4; 8 bases align to TRBD2. Germline CDR1 reads SGHRS; CDR2 reads YFSETQ. This CDR3 has 14 amino acids. V trimming: 4 bases; J trimming: 8 bases; junction bases outside the gene matches: 8. The CDR3 is CASSPSSGSDIQYF. The CDR3 DNA reads as TGCGCCAGCAGCCCCTCTAGCGGGTCGGACATTCAGTACTTC. Together with reference TRBV5-1 and TRBJ2-4, the CDR3 gives the full variable domain: KAGVTQTPRYLIKTRGQQVTLSCSPISGHRSVSWYQQTPGQGLQFLFEYFSETQRNKGNFPGRFSGRQFSNSRSEMNVSTLELGDSALYLCASSPSSGSDIQYFGAGTRLSVL.

The chain combines TRBV5-4 with TRBJ1-3, with D tentatively TRBD1 (6 bases). V lost 4 bases and J 3 bases, leaving 14 bases between the germline ends. This CDR3 is built from 15 residues. In germline, CDR1 is SGHNT, CDR2 YYREEE (reference sequence). The CDR3 bases are TGTGCCAGCAGCGCGGCCAGGGGAGGTGGAAACACCATATATTTT. This translates into CASSAARGGGNTIYF. Full variable domain (missing parts from reference TRBV5-4 and TRBJ1-3): ETGVTQSPTHLIKTRGQQVTLRCSSQSGHNTVSWYQQALGQGPQFIFQYYREEENGRGNFPPRFSGLQFPNYSSELNVNALELDDSALYLCASSAARGGGNTIYFGEGSWLTVV.

The chain has TRBV6-1 and TRBJ1-3, with 9 bases fitting TRBD1. The CDR3 runs 14 residues. Losses at the gene ends were 8 bases for V and 3 bases for J; bases not matched to a gene: 5. Germline CDR1 and CDR2: MNHNS and SASEGT. As DNA, the CDR3 is TGTGCCAGCGTGACAGGGGGTGGTGGAAACACCATATATTTT. It specifies CASVTGGGGNTIYF.

This rearrangement joins TRBV18 to TRBJ2-7; D is unresolved. Per germline, CDR1 KGHSH and CDR2 LQKENI. V was shortened by 4 bases and J by 7 bases, with 11 bases between the two germline ends. The CDR3 totals 12 residues. CDR3 in DNA: TGTGCCAGCTCACTATCTGGGTGGGAGCAGTACTTC. Its protein is CASSLSGWEQYF.

The CDR3 reads CASSSASPNTGELFF. CDR3 sequence (DNA): TGTGCCAGCAGTTCAGCCTCTCCGAACACCGGGGAGCTGTTTTTT. The chain has TRBV2 and TRBJ2-2, with D unresolved. This CDR3 contains 15 residues. Germline CDR1 reads SNHLY; CDR2 reads FYNNEI. V was shortened by 5 bases and J by 0 bases, with 10 bases between the two germline ends.

This chain joins TRBV7-8 and TRBJ2-7; 7 nucleotides align to TRBD1. This CDR3 region has 15 residues. The germline V gene has CDR1 SGHVS and CDR2 FQNEAQ. The junction had 11 bases not matched to a gene; V was cut back by 2 bases and J by 7 bases. CDR3 in DNA: TGTGCCAGCAGCTTACGTCAGGGGGATGCGCGGGAGCAGTACTTC. Translation gives CASSLRQGDAREQYF.

The V gene is TRBV19, the J gene TRBJ1-2; 11 bases agree with TRBD1. The CDR3 spans 14 residues. The germline CDR1 and CDR2 sequences are LNHDA and SQIVND (reference sequence). The junction had 6 bases not matched to a gene; V was cut back by 4 bases and J by 8 bases. The CDR3 nucleotides read TGTGCCAGTAGTACCGGGACAGGGGGTCTCGGCTACACCTTC. Encoded protein: CASSTGTGGLGYTF.

V usage is TRBV30 and J usage is TRBJ2-1; 13 nucleotides align to TRBD2. CDR1 and CDR2 (germline): GTSNPN, SVGIG (reference sequence). CDR3 length equals 12 residues. With 2 bases clipped from V and 13 bases from J, the junction kept 2 bases outside the gene matches. CDR3 sequence reads: CAWSRLAGGQFF. CDR3 nucleotides: TGTGCCTGGAGTAGACTAGCGGGAGGTCAGTTCTTC.

This chain links TRBV7-2 with TRBJ2-1, with a weak D call TRBD2 (6 bases). V was cut by 5 bases and J by 3 bases, with 14 bases left in between. This CDR3 region has 15 residues. Germline V gene lookup returns CDR1 SGHTA and CDR2 FQGNSA. As DNA, the CDR3 is TGTGCCAGCAGCCGGGGGACCAGTGTCTACAATGAGCAGTTCTTC. Its translation: CASSRGTSVYNEQFF.

The V gene is TRBV18, the J gene TRBJ1-2, with D tentatively TRBD1 (6 bases). V dropped 6 bases and J dropped 7 bases, with 15 bases sitting between them. In germline, CDR1 is KGHSH, CDR2 LQKENI. CDR3 length equals 13 residues. The CDR3 nucleotides are TGTGCCAGCTCGCCAGGGGTATCGTTTGGCTACACCTTC. Protein sequence: CASSPGVSFGYTF.

The sample holds one count of this clone. The chain links TRBV30 to TRBJ1-4; TRBD1 is a possible D gene (5 bases). CDR1 is GTSNPN and CDR2 is SVGIG in the germline V gene (reference sequence). Trimming took off 4 bases at V and 8 bases at J, with 17 bases between the two ends. The CDR3 extends over 14 amino acids. CDR3 residues: CAWTHSRVSEKLFF. The CDR3 region has the DNA TGTGCCTGGACCCACAGCAGGGTCTCGGAAAAACTGTTTTTT.

The rearrangement uses TRBV28 and TRBJ1-1; D is unclear. The germline V gene has CDR1 MDHEN and CDR2 SYDVKM. The CDR3 contains 11 residues. Trimming removed 9 bases from V and 4 bases from J, with 9 bases in between. The CDR3 DNA follows: TGTGCCAGTAAGAGTTTCACTGAAGCTTTCTTT. Translating it yields CASKSFTEAFF.

The chain combines TRBV5-1 with TRBJ2-4; D perhaps matches TRBD2 (6 bases). The CDR3 sequence is 14 residues long. Trimming stripped 0 bases from V and 8 bases from J, with 12 bases between. Per the germline V gene, CDR1 is SGHRS and CDR2 is YFSETQ. The CDR3 region is CASSLAKPGDIQYF. The CDR3, as DNA: TGCGCCAGCAGCTTGGCTAAACCGGGGGACATTCAGTACTTC. The full variable domain, in which reference TRBV5-1 and TRBJ2-4 provide the parts outside the CDR3, is KAGVTQTPRYLIKTRGQQVTLSCSPISGHRSVSWYQQTPGQGLQFLFEYFSETQRNKGNFPGRFSGRQFSNSRSEMNVSTLELGDSALYLCASSLAKPGDIQYFGAGTRLSVL.

The chain combines TRBV2 with TRBJ2-1, with TRBD2 identical over 12 bases. This CDR3 contains 15 residues. CDR1 is SNHLY and CDR2 is FYNNEI in the germline V gene. V lost 1 base, J lost 6 bases, and 1 base stayed unmatched. CDR3 residues: CASSEGTSGTNEQFF. DNA of the CDR3: TGTGCCAGCAGTGAAGGGACTAGCGGGACCAATGAGCAGTTCTTC.

This clone was recorded only once. The V gene is TRBV4-3, the J gene TRBJ1-1, with 9 bases aligning to TRBD1. Germline V gene lookup returns CDR1 LGHNA and CDR2 YSLEER. This CDR3 region has 16 residues. V gave up 2 bases and J gave up 1 base; unmatched junction bases: 5. This CDR3 is CASSQPGQGRNTEAFF. DNA of the CDR3: TGCGCCAGCAGCCAACCCGGACAGGGGAGGAACACTGAAGCTTTCTTT.

Only one count was recorded for this clone. The chain uses TRBV6-6 and TRBJ1-5, with 7 bases aligning to TRBD1. After removal of 5 bases from V and 3 bases from J, the junction contained 10 bases not matched to a gene. The CDR3 spans 16 residues. Looked up from germline, CDR1 is MNHNY and CDR2 is SVGAGI (reference sequence). For the CDR3, the DNA is TGTGCCAGCAGTACCGGGACAGTTGACCTCAATCAGCCCCAGCATTTT. Translating gives CASSTGTVDLNQPQHF.

J is TRBJ1-2 and V is TRBV27; 8 positions match TRBD1. The germline gives CDR1 MNHEY, CDR2 SMNVEV (reference sequence). The CDR3 length is 12 residues. Trimming took 6 bases from V and 7 from J; bases not matched to a gene: 4. The CDR3 DNA reads as TGTGCCAGCAGGGACAGGGTCGGTGGCTACACCTTC. This sequence encodes CASRDRVGGYTF.

This rearrangement joins TRBV5-1 to TRBJ2-5; TRBD1 matches at 11 bases. The length of the CDR3 is 14 residues. The germline CDR1 and CDR2 sequences are SGHRS and YFSETQ. The ends lost 6 bases at V and 4 bases at J; junction bases unmatched: 5. The CDR3 region is CASKGQGEVETQYF. For the CDR3, the DNA is TGCGCCAGCAAGGGACAGGGGGAAGTAGAGACCCAGTACTTC. The full variable domain, in which reference TRBV5-1 and TRBJ2-5 provide the parts outside the CDR3, is KAGVTQTPRYLIKTRGQQVTLSCSPISGHRSVSWYQQTPGQGLQFLFEYFSETQRNKGNFPGRFSGRQFSNSRSEMNVSTLELGDSALYLCASKGQGEVETQYFGPGTRLLVL.

CDR3 DNA sequence: TGTGCCAGCTCATCGAGGCGGGGGGAGGGGAACACTGAAGCTTTCTTT. This translates into CASSSRRGEGNTEAFF. The chain carries TRBV18 and TRBJ1-1; D is perhaps TRBD1 (5 bases). The CDR3 loop spans 16 amino acids. V gave up 5 bases and J gave up 1 base, with 17 bases separating them. Germline CDR1 is KGHSH and CDR2 is LQKENI. The full variable domain, in which reference TRBV18 and TRBJ1-1 provide the parts outside the CDR3, is NAGVMQNPRHLVRRRGQEARLRCSPMKGHSHVYWYRQLPEEGLKFMVYLQKENIIDESGMPKERFSAEFPKEGPSILRIQQVVRGDSAAYFCASSSRRGEGNTEAFFGQGTRLTVV.

V usage is TRBV7-2 and J usage is TRBJ2-5; D gene ambiguous. Germline-derived CDR1 and CDR2 are SGHTA and FQGNSA. Trimming removed 2 bases from V and 4 bases from J, with 11 bases in between. This CDR3 contains 14 residues. The CDR3 DNA is TGTGCCAGCAGCTTAATGCTGGGATTAGAGACCCAGTACTTC. This codes for CASSLMLGLETQYF.

The J gene is TRBJ2-7, the V gene TRBV5-1; 10 bases match TRBD1. CDR3 length equals 15 residues. The V gene end was trimmed by 3 bases and the J gene end by 1 base; junction bases not matched to a gene: 4. Germline CDR1 and CDR2: SGHRS and YFSETQ. CDR3 bases: TGCGCCAGCAGCTCTGGGACAGGGGCGTCCTACGAGCAGTACTTC. Its protein product is CASSSGTGASYEQYF.

J is TRBJ1-2 and V is TRBV5-1, with 8 bases identical to TRBD1. Germline CDR1 SGHRS, CDR2 YFSETQ. The length of the CDR3 is 12 residues. V was clipped by 4 bases and J by 8 bases; unmatched bases: 4. Here the CDR3 DNA reads TGCGCCAGCAGCGAGACAGGGGTGGGCTACACCTTC. This sequence encodes CASSETGVGYTF.